The clone carrying this T cell receptor beta chain was seen a handful of times. V trimming: 0 bases; J trimming: 3 bases; junction bases outside the gene matches: 15. CDR1 and CDR2 (germline): LGHDT, YNNKEL (reference sequence). This CDR3 comprises 20 residues. A second PCR of 7 to 11 cycles used a sample-barcoded 5' primer and a J-beta primer mix. Paired-end reads containing CDR3 totaled no fewer than 2.5 million for each sample. TCRdb re-called the 5' RACE reads through MiXCR, storing one row per CDR3 protein. The sample contains about 780,000 distinct CDR3 sequences, roughly 24% of which appear only once. This specimen belongs to a study of blood T cells in healthy people across ages. These same records also appear under a second study, on T cells of mothers and their children.

Sequencing input: blood. The chain couples TRBV3-1 to TRBJ1-1, with 11 nucleotides matching TRBD1. The sequence was collected from a boy aged 10-17 years in good health. In DNA form, the CDR3 reads TGTGCCAGCAGCCAAGAGCCCCACCGGGACAGGGGGGGCCATGACACTGAAGCTTTCTTT. It is translated as CASSQEPHRDRGGHDTEAFF.